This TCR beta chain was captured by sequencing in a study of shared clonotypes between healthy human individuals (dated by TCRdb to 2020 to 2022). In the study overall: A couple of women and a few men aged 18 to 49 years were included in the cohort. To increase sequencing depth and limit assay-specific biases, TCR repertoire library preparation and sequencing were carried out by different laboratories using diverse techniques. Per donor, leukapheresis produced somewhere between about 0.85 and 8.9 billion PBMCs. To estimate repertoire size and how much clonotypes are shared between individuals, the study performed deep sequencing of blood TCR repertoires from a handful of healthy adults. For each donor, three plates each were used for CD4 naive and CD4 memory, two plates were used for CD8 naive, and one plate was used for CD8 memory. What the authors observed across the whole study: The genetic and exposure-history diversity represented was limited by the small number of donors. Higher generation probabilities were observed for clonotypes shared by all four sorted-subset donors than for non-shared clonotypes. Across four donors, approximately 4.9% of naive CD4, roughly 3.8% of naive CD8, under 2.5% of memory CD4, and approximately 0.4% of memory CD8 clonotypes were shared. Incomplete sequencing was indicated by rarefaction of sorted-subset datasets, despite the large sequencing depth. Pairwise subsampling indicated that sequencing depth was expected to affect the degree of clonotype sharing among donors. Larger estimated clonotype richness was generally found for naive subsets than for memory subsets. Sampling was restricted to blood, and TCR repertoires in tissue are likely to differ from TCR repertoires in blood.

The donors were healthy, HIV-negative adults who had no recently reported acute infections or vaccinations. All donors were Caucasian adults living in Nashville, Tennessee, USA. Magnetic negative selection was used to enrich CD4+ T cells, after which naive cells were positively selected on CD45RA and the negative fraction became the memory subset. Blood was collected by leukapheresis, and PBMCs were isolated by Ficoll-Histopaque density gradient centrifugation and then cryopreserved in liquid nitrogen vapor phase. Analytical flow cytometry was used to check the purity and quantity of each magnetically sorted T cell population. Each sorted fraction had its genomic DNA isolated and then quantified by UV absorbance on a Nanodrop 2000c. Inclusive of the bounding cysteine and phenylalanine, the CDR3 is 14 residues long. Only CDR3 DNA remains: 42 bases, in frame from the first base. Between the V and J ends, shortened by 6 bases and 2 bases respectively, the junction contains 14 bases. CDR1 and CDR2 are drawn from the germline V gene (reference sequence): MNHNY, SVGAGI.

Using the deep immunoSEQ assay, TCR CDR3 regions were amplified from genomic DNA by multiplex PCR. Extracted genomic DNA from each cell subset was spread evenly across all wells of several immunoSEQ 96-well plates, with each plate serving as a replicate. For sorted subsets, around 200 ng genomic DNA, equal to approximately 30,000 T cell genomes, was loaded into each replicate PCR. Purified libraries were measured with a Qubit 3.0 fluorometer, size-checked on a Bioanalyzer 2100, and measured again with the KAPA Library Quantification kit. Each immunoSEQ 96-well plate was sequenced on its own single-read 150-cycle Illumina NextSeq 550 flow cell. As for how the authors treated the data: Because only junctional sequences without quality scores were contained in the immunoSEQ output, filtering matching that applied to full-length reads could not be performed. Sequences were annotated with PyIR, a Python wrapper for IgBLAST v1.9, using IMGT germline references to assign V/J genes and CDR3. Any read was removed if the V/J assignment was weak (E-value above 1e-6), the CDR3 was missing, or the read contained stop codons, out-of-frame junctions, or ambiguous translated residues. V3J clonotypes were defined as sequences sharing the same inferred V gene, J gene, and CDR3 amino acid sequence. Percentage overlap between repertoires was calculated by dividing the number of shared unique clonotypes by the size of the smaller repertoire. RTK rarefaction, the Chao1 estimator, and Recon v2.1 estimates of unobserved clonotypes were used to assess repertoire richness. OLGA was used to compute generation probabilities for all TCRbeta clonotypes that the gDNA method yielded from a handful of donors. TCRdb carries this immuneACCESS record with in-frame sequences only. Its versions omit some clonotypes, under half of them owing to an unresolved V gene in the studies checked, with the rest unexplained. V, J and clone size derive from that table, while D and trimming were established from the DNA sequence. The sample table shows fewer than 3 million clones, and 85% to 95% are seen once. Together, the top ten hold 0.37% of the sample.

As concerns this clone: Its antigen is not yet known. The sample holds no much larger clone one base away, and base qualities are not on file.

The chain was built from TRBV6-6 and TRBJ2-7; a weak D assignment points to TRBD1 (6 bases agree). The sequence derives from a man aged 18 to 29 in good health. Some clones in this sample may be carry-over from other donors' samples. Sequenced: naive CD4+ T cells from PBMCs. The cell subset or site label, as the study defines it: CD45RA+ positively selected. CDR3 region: CASRPRDTAYEQYF. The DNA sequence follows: TGTGCCAGCAGGCCCCGGGACACCGCCTACGAGCAGTACTTC.